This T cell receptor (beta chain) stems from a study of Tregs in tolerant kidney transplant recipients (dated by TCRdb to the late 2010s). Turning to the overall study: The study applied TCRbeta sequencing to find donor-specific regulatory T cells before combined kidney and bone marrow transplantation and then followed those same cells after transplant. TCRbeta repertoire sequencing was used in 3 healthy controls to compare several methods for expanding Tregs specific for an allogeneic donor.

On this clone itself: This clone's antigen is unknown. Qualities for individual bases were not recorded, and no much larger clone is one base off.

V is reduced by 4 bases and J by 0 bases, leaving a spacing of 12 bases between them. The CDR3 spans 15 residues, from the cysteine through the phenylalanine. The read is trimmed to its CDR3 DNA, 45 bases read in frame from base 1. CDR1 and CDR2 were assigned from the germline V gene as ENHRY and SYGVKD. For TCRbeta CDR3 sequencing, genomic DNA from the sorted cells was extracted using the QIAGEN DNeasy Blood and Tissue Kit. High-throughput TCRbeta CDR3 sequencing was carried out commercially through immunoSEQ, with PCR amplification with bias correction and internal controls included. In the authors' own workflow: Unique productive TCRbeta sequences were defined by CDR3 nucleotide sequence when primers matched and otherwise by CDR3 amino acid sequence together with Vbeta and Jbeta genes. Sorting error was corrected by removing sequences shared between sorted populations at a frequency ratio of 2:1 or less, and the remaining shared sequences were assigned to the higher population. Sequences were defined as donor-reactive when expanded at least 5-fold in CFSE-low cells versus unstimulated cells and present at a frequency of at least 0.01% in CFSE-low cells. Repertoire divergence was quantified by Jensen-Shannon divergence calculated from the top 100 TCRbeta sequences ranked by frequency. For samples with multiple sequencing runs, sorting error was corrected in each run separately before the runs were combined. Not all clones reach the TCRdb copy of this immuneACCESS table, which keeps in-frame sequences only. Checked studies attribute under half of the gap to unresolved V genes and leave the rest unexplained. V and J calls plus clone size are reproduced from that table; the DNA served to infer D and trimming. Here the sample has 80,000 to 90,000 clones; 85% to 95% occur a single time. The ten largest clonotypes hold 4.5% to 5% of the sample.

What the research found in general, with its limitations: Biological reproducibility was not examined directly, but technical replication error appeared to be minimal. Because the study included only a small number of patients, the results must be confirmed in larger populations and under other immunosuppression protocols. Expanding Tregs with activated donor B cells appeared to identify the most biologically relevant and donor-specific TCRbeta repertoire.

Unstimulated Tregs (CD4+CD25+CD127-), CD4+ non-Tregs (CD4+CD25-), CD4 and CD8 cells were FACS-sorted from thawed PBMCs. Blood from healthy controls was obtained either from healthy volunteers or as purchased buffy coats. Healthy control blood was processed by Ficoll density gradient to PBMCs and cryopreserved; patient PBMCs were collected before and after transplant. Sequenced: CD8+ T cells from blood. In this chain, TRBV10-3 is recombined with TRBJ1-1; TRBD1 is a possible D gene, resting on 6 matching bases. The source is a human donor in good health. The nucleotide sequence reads TGTGCCATCAGTGCCCTGGACAGATTGAACACTGAAGCTTTCTTT. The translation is CAISALDRLNTEAFF.